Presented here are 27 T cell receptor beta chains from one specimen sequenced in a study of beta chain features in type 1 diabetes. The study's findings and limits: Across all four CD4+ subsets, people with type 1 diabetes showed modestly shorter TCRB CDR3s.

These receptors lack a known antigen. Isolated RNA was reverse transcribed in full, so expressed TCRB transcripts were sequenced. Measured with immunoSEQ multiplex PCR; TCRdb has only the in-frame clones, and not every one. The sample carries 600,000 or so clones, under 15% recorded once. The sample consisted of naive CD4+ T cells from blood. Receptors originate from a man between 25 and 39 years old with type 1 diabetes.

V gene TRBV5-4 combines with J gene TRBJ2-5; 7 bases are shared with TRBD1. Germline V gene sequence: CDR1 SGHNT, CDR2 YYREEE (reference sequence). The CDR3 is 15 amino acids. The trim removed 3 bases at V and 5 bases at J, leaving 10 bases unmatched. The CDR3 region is CASSSSTGIKETQYF. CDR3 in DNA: TGTGCCAGCAGCTCCTCGACAGGGATCAAGGAGACCCAGTACTTC. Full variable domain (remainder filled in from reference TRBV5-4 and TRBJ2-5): ETGVTQSPTHLIKTRGQQVTLRCSSQSGHNTVSWYQQALGQGPQFIFQYYREEENGRGNFPPRFSGLQFPNYSSELNVNALELDDSALYLCASSSSTGIKETQYFGPGTRLLVL.

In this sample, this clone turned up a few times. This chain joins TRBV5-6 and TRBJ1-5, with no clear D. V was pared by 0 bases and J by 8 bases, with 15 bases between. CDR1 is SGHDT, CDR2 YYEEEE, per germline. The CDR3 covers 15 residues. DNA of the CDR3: TGTGCCAGCAGCTTGGGTCGGCCAAGCGGGGAGCCCCAGCATTTT. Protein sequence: CASSLGRPSGEPQHF.

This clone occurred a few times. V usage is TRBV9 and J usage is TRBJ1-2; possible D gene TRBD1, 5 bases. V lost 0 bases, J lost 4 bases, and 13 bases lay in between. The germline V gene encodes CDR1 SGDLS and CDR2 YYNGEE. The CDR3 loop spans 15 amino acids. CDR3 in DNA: TGTGCCAGCAGCGTAGAACAGGCCCAGAGCTATGGCTACACCTTC. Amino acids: CASSVEQAQSYGYTF. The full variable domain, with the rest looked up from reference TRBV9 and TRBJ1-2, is DSGVTQTPKHLITATGQRVTLRCSPRSGDLSVYWYQQSLDQGLQFLIQYYNGEERAKGNILERFSAQQFPDLHSELNLSSLELGDSALYFCASSVEQAQSYGYTFGSGTRLTVV.

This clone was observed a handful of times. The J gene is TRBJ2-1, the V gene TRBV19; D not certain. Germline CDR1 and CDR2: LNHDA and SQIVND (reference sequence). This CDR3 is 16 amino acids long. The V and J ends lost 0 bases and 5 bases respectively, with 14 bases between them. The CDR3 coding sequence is TGTGCCAGTAGTATAGATGGTTCAGGTCGGGACAATGAGCAGTTCTTC. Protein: CASSIDGSGRDNEQFF.

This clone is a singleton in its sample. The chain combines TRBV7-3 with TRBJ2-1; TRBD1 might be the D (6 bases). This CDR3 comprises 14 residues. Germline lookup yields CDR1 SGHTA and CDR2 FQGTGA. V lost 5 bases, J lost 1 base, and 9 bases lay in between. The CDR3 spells CASSQTGSYNEQFF. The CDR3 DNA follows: TGTGCCAGCAGCCAAACAGGGTCCTACAATGAGCAGTTCTTC.

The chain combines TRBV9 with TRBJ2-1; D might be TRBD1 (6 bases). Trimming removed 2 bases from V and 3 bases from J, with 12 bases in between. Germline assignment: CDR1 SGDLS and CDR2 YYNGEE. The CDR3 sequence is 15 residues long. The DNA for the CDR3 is TGTGCCAGCAGCGTGGGGACATCGAACTACAATGAGCAGTTCTTC. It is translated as CASSVGTSNYNEQFF.

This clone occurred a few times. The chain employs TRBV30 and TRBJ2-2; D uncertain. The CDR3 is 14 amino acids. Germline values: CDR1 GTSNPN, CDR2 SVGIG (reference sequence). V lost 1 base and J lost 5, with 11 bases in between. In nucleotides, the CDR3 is TGTGCCTGGAGTGAAAAGGGAAGGACCGGGGAGCTGTTTTTT. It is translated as CAWSEKGRTGELFF.

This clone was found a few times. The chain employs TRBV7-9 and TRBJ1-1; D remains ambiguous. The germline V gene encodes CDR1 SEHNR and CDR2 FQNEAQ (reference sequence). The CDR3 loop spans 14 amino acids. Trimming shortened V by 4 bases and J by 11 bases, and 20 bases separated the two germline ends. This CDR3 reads CASSSMTPGERAFF. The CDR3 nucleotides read TGTGCCAGCAGCTCCATGACCCCGGGAGAGCGGGCTTTCTTT.

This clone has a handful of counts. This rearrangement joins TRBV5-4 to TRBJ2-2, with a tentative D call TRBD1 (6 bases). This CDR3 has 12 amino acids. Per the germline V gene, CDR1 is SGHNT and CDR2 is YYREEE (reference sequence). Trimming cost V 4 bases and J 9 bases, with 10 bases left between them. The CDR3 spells CASSRDIRELFF. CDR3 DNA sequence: TGTGCCAGCAGCAGGGACATCCGGGAGCTGTTTTTT.

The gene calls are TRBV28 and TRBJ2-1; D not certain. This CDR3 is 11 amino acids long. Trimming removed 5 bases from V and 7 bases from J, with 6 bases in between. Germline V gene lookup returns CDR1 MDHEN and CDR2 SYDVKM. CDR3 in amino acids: CASSPLNEQFF. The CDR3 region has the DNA TGTGCCAGCAGTCCATTAAATGAGCAGTTCTTC.

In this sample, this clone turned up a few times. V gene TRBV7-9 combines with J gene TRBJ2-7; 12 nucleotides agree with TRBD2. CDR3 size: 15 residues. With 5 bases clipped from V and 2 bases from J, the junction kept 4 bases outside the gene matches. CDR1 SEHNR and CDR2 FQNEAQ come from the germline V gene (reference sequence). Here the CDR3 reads CASSPLAGGAYEQYF. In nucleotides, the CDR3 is TGTGCCAGCAGCCCCCTAGCGGGGGGGGCCTACGAGCAGTACTTC.

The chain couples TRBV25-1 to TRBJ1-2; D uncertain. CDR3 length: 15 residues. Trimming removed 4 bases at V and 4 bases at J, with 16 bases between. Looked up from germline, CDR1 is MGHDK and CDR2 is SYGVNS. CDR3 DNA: TGTGCCAGCAGTGGATTCACACGGTGGGTCTATGGCTACACCTTC. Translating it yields CASSGFTRWVYGYTF.

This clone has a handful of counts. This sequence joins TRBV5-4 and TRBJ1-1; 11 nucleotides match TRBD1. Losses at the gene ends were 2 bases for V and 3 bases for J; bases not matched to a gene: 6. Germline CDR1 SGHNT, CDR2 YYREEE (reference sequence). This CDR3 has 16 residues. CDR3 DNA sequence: TGTGCCAGCAGCTTCGGGACAGGGGGAGCCCACACTGAAGCTTTCTTT. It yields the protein CASSFGTGGAHTEAFF.

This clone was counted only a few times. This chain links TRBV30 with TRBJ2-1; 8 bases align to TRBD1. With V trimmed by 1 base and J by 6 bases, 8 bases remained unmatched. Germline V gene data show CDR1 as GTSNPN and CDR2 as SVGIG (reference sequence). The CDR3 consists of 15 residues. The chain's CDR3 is CAWSGARGRGNEQFF. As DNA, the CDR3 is TGTGCCTGGAGTGGCGCCAGGGGGCGAGGCAATGAGCAGTTCTTC. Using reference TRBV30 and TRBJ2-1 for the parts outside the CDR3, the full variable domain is SQTIHQWPATLVQPVGSPLSLECTVEGTSNPNLYWYRQAAGRGLQLLFYSVGIGQISSEVPQNLSASRPQDRQFILSSKKLLLSDSGFYLCAWSGARGRGNEQFFGPGTRLTVL.

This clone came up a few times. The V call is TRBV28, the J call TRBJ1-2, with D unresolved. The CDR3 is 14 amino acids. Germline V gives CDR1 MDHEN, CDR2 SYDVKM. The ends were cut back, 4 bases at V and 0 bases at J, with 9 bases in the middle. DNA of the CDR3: TGTGCCAGCAGTTCCCCGCGGGCTAACTATGGCTACACCTTC. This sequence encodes CASSSPRANYGYTF.

This CDR3 is CASSWTDSNQPQHF. CDR3 nucleotides: TGTGCCAGCAGTTGGACGGATAGCAATCAGCCCCAGCATTTT. The chain carries TRBV6-6 and TRBJ1-5; D is ambiguous. V was cut by 4 bases and J by 0 bases, with 7 bases left in between. Germline V CDR1 and CDR2: MNHNY, SVGAGI (reference sequence). This CDR3 contains 14 residues.

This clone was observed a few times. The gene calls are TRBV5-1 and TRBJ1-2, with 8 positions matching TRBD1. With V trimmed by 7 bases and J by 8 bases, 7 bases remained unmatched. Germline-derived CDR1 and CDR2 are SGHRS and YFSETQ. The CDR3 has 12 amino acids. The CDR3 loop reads CASSGQGRGYTF. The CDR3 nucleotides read TGCGCCAGCTCCGGACAGGGCCGGGGCTACACCTTC. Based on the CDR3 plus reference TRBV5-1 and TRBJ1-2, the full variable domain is KAGVTQTPRYLIKTRGQQVTLSCSPISGHRSVSWYQQTPGQGLQFLFEYFSETQRNKGNFPGRFSGRQFSNSRSEMNVSTLELGDSALYLCASSGQGRGYTFGSGTRLTVV.

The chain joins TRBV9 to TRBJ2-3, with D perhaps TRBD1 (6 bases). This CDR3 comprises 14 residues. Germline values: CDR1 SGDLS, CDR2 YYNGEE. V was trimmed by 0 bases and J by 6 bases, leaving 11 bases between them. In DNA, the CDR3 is TGTGCCAGCAGCGTAGCAGTGGGGGCGGATACGCAGTATTTT. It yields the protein CASSVAVGADTQYF.

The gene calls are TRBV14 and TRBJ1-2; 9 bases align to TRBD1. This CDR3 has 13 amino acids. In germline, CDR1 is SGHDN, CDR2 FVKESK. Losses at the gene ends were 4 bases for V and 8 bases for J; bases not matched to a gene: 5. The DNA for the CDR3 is TGTGCCAGCAGCCCGGGACAGGGAATCGGCTACACCTTC. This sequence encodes CASSPGQGIGYTF.

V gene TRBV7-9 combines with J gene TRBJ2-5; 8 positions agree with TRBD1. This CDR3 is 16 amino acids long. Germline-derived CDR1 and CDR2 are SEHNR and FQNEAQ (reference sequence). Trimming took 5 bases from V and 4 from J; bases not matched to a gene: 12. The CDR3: CASSPIQQGGRETQYF. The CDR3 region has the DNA TGTGCCAGCAGCCCAATACAACAGGGGGGTCGAGAGACCCAGTACTTC.

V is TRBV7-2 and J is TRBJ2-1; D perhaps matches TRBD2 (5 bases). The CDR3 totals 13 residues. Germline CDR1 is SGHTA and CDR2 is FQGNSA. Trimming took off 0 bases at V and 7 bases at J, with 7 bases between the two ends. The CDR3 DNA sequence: TGTGCCAGCAGCTTAGCAGCGGAGAATGAGCAGTTCTTC. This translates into CASSLAAENEQFF.

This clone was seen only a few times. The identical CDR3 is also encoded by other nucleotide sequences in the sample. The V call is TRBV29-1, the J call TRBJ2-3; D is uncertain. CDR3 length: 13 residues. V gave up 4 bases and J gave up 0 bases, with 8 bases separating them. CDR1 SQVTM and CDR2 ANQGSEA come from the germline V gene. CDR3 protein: CSVAGGSTDTQYF. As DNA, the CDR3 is TGCAGCGTTGCAGGCGGAAGCACAGATACGCAGTATTTT.

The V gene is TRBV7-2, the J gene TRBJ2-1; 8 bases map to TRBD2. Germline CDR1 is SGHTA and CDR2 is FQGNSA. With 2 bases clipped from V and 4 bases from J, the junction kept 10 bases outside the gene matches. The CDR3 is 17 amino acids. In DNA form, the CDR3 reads TGTGCCAGCAGCTTAACCGCGGGGGGACGACTTTACAATGAGCAGTTCTTC. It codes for CASSLTAGGRLYNEQFF.

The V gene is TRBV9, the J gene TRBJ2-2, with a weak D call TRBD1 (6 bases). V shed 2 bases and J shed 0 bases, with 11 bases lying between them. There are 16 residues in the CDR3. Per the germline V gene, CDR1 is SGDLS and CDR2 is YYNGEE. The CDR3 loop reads CASSVLGHANTGELFF. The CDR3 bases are TGTGCCAGCAGCGTGCTGGGACACGCGAACACCGGGGAGCTGTTTTTT.

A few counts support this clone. The DNA of the CDR3 is TGTGCCAGCAGTTACTCGACAGGGGGACAAGAGACCCAGTACTTC. Its translation is CASSYSTGGQETQYF. The gene calls are TRBV6-5 and TRBJ2-5, with TRBD1 matching 9 bases. The germline V gene encodes CDR1 MNHEY and CDR2 SVGAGI. This CDR3 has 15 amino acids. V was clipped by 0 bases and J by 2 bases; unmatched bases: 1.

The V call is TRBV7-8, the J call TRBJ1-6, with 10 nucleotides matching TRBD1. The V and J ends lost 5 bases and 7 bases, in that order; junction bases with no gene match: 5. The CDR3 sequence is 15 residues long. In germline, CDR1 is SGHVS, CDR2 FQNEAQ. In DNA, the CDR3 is TGTGCCAGCAGCCCGGGGACAGGGGAAAATTCACCCCTCCACTTT. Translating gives CASSPGTGENSPLHF.

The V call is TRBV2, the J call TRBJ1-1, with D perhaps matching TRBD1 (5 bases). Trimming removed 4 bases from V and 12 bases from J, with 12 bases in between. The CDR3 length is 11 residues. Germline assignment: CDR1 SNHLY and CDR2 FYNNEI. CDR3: CASSVVMGPFF. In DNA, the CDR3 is TGTGCCAGCAGTGTGGTCATGGGGCCTTTCTTT.